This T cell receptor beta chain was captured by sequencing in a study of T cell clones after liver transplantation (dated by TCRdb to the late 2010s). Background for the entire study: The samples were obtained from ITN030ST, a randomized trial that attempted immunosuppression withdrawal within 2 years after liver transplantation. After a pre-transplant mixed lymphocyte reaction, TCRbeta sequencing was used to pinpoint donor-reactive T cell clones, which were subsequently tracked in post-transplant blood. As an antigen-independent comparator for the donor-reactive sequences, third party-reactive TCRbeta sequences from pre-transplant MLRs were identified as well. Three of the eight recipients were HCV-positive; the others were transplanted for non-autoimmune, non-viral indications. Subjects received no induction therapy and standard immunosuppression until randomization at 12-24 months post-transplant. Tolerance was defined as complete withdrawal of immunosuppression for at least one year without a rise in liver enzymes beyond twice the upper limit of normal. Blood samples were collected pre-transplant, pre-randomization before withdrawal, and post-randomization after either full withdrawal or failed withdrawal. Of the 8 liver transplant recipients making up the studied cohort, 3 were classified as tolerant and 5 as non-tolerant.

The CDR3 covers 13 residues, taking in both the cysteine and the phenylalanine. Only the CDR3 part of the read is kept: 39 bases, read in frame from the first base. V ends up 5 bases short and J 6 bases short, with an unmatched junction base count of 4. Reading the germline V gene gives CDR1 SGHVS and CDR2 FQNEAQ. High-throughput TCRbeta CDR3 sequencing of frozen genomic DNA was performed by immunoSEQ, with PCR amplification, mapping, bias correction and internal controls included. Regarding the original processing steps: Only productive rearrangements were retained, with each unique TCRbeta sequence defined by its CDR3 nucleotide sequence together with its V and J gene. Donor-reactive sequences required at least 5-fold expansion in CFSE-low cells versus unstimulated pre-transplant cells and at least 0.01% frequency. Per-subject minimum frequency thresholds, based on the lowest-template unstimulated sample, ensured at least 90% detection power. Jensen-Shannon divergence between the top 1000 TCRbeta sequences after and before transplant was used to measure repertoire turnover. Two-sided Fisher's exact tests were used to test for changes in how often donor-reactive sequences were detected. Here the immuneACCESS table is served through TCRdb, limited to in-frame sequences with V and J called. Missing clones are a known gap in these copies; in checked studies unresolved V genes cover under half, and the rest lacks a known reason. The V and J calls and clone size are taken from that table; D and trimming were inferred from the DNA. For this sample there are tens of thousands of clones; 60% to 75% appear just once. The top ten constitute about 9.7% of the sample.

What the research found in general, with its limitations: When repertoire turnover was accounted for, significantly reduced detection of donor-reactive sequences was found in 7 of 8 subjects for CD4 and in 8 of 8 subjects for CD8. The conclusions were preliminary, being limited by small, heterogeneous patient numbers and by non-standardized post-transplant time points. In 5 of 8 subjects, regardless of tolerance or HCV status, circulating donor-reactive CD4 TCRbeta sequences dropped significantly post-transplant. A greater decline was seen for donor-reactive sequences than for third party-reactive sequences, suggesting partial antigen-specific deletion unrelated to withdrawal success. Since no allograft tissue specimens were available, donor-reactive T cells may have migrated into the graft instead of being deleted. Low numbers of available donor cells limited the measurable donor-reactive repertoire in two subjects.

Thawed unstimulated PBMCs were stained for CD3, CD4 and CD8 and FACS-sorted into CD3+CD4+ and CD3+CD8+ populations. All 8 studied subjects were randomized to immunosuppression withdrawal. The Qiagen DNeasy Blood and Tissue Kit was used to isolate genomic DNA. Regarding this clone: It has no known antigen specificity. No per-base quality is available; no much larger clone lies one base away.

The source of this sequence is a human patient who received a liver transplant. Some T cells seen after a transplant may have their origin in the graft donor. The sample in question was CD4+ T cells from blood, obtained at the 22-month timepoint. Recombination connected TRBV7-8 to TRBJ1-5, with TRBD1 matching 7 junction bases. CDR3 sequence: CASSATGIQPQHF. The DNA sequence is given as TGTGCCAGCAGCGCGACAGGGATTCAGCCCCAGCATTTT.